The entry below describes one TCR beta chain. As yet, its antigen is unknown. The repertoire was sequenced with immunoSEQ multiplex PCR; TCRdb's copy has only in-frame clones and lacks some. The sample holds tens of thousands of clones, more than 75% seen once. This specimen comes from a study of OX40 agonist ivuxolimab in advanced cancers. As for the study in general: As their treatment, patients were administered ivuxolimab, an agonistic anti-OX40 (CD134) antibody. Partial responses occurred in three patients (one hepatocellular carcinoma, two cutaneous melanoma). Study conclusions and caveats: What antigens the expanded peripheral T cells recognized was never established. The study found that CD8+ T cells averaged more expanded clones than CD4+.

CDR1 and CDR2 from the germline V gene are MNHNS and SASEGT. This CDR3 contains 13 residues. V gave up 4 bases and J gave up 1 base; unmatched junction bases: 1. The receptor was derived from an adult with an advanced solid tumor such as melanoma, head and neck, liver or kidney cancer. The gene calls are TRBV6-1 and TRBJ2-7, with 7 bases that match TRBD1. This specimen consisted of CD4+ or CD8+ T cells sorted from blood, obtained in a trial of the OX40 agonist ivuxolimab. CDR3 bases: TGTGCCAGCAGTGTGACAGGGTCCTACGAGCAGTACTTC. Protein: CASSVTGSYEQYF.